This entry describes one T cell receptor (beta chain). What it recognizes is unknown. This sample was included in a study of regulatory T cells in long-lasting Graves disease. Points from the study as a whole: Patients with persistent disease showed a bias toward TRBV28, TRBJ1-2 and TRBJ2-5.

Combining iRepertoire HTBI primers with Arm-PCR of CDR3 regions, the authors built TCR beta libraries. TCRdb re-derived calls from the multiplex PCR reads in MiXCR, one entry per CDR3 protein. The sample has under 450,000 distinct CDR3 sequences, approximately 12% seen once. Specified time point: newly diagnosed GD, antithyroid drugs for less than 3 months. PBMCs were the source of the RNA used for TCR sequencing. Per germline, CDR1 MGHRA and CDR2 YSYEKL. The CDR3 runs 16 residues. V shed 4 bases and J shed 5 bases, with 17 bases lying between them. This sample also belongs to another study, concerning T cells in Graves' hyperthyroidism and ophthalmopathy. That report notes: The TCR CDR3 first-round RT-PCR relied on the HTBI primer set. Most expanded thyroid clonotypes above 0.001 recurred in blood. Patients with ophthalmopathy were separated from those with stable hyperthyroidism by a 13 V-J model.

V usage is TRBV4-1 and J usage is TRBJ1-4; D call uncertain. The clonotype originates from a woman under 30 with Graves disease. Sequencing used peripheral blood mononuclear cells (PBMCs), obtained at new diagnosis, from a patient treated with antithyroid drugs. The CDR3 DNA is TGCGCCAGCAGCCCCTATATTTTAGGCGGGAATGAAAAACTGTTTTTT. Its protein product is CASSPYILGGNEKLFF.